The present T cell receptor beta chain was sequenced within a study of T cells in Graves' hyperthyroidism and ophthalmopathy. Researchers amplified the TCR beta CDR3 regions from RNA transcripts. HTBI primers were used for first-round RT-PCR of the TCR CDR3. TCRdb re-analysed the multiplex PCR reads in MiXCR, keeping a single row per CDR3 protein. The sample yields 490,000 or so distinct CDR3 sequences, about 22% seen once. This CDR3 spans 16 amino acids. Germline V CDR1 and CDR2: LNHDA, SQIVND (reference sequence). Notes on this clonotype: One junction end disagrees with the germline gene, perhaps due to a read error.

This receptor was taken from a woman in her 70s with Graves' ophthalmopathy. The chain couples TRBV19 to TRBJ1-1; 10 bases fit TRBD1. Source material: blood. The DNA of the CDR3 is TGTGCCAGTGGTATACGCTCCGGGACAGGGGTCACTGAAGCTTTCTTT. Translation: CASGIRSGTGVTEAFF.